These 2 T cell receptor beta chains were all obtained from the same sample, sequenced in a study of T cell responses to AZD1222 COVID-19 vaccine. Libraries were prepared by immunoSEQ multiplex PCR; TCRdb keeps only in-frame clonotypes and omits some of them. Among 90,000 to 130,000 clones listed, about 88% were seen once. The source was peripheral blood, collected on day 0 of AZD1222 vaccination. The receptors stem from an adult in good health.

The chain recombines TRBV30 with TRBJ2-7; TRBD2 might be the D (5 bases). CDR1 and CDR2 (germline): GTSNPN, SVGIG (reference sequence). The V end was cut by 3 bases, the J end by 7 bases, with 13 bases between. This CDR3 region has 12 residues. CDR3 amino acids: CAWSVSTGEQYF. The CDR3 bases are TGTGCCTGGAGCGTCAGTACGGGGGAGCAGTACTTC. Using reference TRBV30 and TRBJ2-7 for the parts outside the CDR3, the full variable domain is SQTIHQWPATLVQPVGSPLSLECTVEGTSNPNLYWYRQAAGRGLQLLFYSVGIGQISSEVPQNLSASRPQDRQFILSSKKLLLSDSGFYLCAWSVSTGEQYFGPGTRLTVT.

The chain couples TRBV29-1 to TRBJ2-1, with TRBD2 matching 8 bases. J was trimmed by 8 bases and V by 4 bases; bases with no gene match: 4. The CDR3 is 12 residues long. Germline V lookup: CDR1 SQVTM, CDR2 ANQGSEA. The CDR3 bases are TGCAGCGTTGTCGGGAGGGGGTATGAGCAGTTCTTC. Translating it yields CSVVGRGYEQFF.